Below are 15 T cell receptor beta chains sequenced from a single sample in a study of shared clonotypes between healthy human individuals. TCRdb's table, derived via immunoSEQ multiplex PCR, lists solely in-frame clones and lacks some. The sample holds 2 million or so clones; 95% are singletons and the top ten take about 0.13%. Sequences were obtained from naive CD4+ T cells sorted from blood. Stated subset: CD45RA+ positively selected. All receptors derive from a man aged 18 to 29 in good health.

The chain joins TRBV5-1 to TRBJ1-2; TRBD1 is a possible D gene (5 bases). Germline values: CDR1 SGHRS, CDR2 YFSETQ. This CDR3 contains 15 residues. Trimming shortened V by 0 bases and J by 4 bases, and 13 bases separated the two germline ends. The CDR3 protein is CASSLDAGRLYGYTF. The CDR3 region has the DNA TGCGCCAGCAGCTTGGATGCGGGGCGGCTCTATGGCTACACCTTC.

The V and J genes are TRBV6-6 and TRBJ2-1, with 9 bases fitting TRBD1. Germline V gives CDR1 MNHNY, CDR2 SVGAGI (reference sequence). With V trimmed by 6 bases and J by 8 bases, 14 bases remained unmatched. CDR3 length equals 16 residues. The CDR3 region has the DNA TGTGCCAGCAGCTCCACTACGGGACAGGGAGTCCATGAGCAGTTCTTC. It codes for CASSSTTGQGVHEQFF.

The chain carries TRBV27 and TRBJ1-6; no clear D gene. In germline, CDR1 is MNHEY, CDR2 SMNVEV (reference sequence). Trimming removed 3 bases at V and 8 bases at J, with 11 bases between. The CDR3 runs to 14 residues. The CDR3 nucleotides are TGTGCCAGCAGTTTGACCGGGGTCTATTCACCCCTCCACTTT. Translating gives CASSLTGVYSPLHF.

The chain joins TRBV5-1 to TRBJ2-3; maybe TRBD2 (6 bases). Germline CDR1 reads SGHRS; CDR2 reads YFSETQ. This CDR3 has 15 amino acids. Trimming shortened V by 0 bases and J by 4 bases, and 12 bases separated the two germline ends. CDR3 loop: CASSLETGVADTQYF. The DNA for the CDR3 is TGCGCCAGCAGCTTGGAAACGGGAGTGGCAGATACGCAGTATTTT.

Of note for this clone: At the DNA level, this CDR3 is encoded by other sequences in the same sample as well. V is TRBV18 and J is TRBJ1-3; tentative D call: TRBD1 (5 bases). This CDR3 spans 15 amino acids. Per germline, CDR1 KGHSH and CDR2 LQKENI. Trimming cost V 0 bases and J 2 bases, with 8 bases left between them. CDR3 region: CASSPPGTAGNTIYF. In DNA, the CDR3 is TGTGCCAGCTCACCACCAGGGACTGCTGGAAACACCATATATTTT.

As regards this clone: Additional DNA sequences in this sample encode the identical CDR3. This sequence joins TRBV5-1 and TRBJ2-2; 9 nucleotides agree with TRBD1. J lost 3 bases, V lost 0 bases, and 0 bases had no gene match. Germline CDR1 SGHRS, CDR2 YFSETQ. The CDR3 loop spans 15 amino acids. The CDR3 region has the DNA TGCGCCAGCAGCTTGGGACAGGGGGACACCGGGGAGCTGTTTTTT. Protein product: CASSLGQGDTGELFF.

The chain joins TRBV6-1 to TRBJ1-5, with 7 bases lining up with TRBD1. Per the germline V gene, CDR1 is MNHNS and CDR2 is SASEGT. CDR3 size: 18 residues. The junction had 12 bases not matched to a gene; V was cut back by 4 bases and J by 0 bases. CDR3 sequence: CASSGKVGQLYSNQPQHF. The CDR3 DNA is TGTGCCAGCAGTGGGAAGGTGGGACAGCTTTATAGCAATCAGCCCCAGCATTTT.

V is TRBV21-1 and J is TRBJ2-1; no DNA check was done on the table's D call, TRBD2. TRBV21-1 is a known pseudogene. The CDR3 spans 15 residues. In DNA form, the CDR3 reads TGTGCCGCTAGGCAGAATAAGATTCCTTACAATGAGCAGTTCTTC. This codes for CAARQNKIPYNEQFF.

Points on this clone: This same CDR3 is encoded by further DNA sequences in the sample. V usage is TRBV5-6 and J usage is TRBJ2-5, with 9 bases identical to TRBD2. CDR1 is SGHDT, CDR2 YYEEEE, per germline. V was clipped by 0 bases and J by 2 bases; unmatched bases: 2. The CDR3 spans 15 residues. CDR3 protein: CASSLGLAGQETQYF. In nucleotides, the CDR3 is TGTGCCAGCAGCTTGGGTCTAGCGGGGCAAGAGACCCAGTACTTC.

As for this clone: Other DNA sequences in the sample encode the same CDR3. The chain uses TRBV5-1 and TRBJ1-1; TRBD1 might be the D (5 bases). Germline V gene sequence: CDR1 SGHRS, CDR2 YFSETQ. The CDR3 length is 14 residues. V lost 0 bases, J lost 5 bases, and 11 bases lay in between. CDR3 bases: TGCGCCAGCAGCTTGGCAGGGCGTGGGACTGAAGCTTTCTTT. Protein: CASSLAGRGTEAFF.

V and J are TRBV6-6 and TRBJ2-2; 7 bases line up with TRBD1. This CDR3 spans 15 amino acids. Germline V lookup: CDR1 MNHNY, CDR2 SVGAGI (reference sequence). V was pared by 6 bases and J by 2 bases, with 6 bases of the junction left unmatched. CDR3 nucleotides: TGTGCCAGCAGAACAGGGGACGTCAACACCGGGGAGCTGTTTTTT. Translation gives CASRTGDVNTGELFF.

V and J are TRBV7-2 and TRBJ2-7; TRBD2 matches 8 bases. CDR3 length: 14 amino acids. CDR1 is SGHTA and CDR2 is FQGNSA in the germline V gene. The V segment lost 1 base and the J segment 5 bases; nucleotides outside the gene matches: 4. The CDR3 is CASSLVREGNEQYF. In DNA, the CDR3 is TGTGCCAGCAGCTTAGTACGGGAGGGCAACGAGCAGTACTTC.

The V call is TRBV2, the J call TRBJ2-3; unclear D gene. V lost 3 bases and J lost 11, with 15 bases in between. Germline values: CDR1 SNHLY, CDR2 FYNNEI. The CDR3 is 13 amino acids. The CDR3 region is CASSDDSSSKQYF. The CDR3 DNA is TGTGCCAGCAGTGACGACTCGTCCTCAAAGCAGTATTTT.

The gene calls are TRBV5-6 and TRBJ1-1; 8 bases map to TRBD1. The germline V gene encodes CDR1 SGHDT and CDR2 YYEEEE. The CDR3 has 13 residues. The trim removed 1 base at V and 8 bases at J, leaving 4 bases unmatched. The CDR3 spells CASSLLTGEEAFF. The DNA of the CDR3 is TGTGCCAGCAGCTTGTTGACAGGGGAGGAAGCTTTCTTT.

This chain uses TRBV10-3 with TRBJ2-7, with 8 bases that match TRBD2. Germline trimming cut 5 bases from V and 7 bases from J; bases unmatched to any gene: 4. Germline V gives CDR1 ENHRY, CDR2 SYGVKD. The CDR3 runs 12 residues. Written as DNA, the CDR3 is TGTGCCATCAGTCCGGGACTAGAGGAGCAGTACTTC. Translating it yields CAISPGLEEQYF.